A selection of T cell receptor beta chains follows, all from one sample in a study of blood T cell repertoires in COVID-19. Method: immunoSEQ multiplex PCR; TCRdb's copy keeps in-frame clones and lacks some. The table records under 450,000 clones, less than 90% of them present only once. The sequencing input was PBMCs or T cells enriched from blood (not recorded which). These TCRs come from a woman in her twenties or thirties who had recovered from COVID-19. CDR3s include the opening cysteine and the closing phenylalanine or tryptophan. Fields, in order: J gene, D gene, V gene, CDR3 protein, CDR3 DNA. D genes are given only for firm matches.

TRBJ1-2 | . | TRBV6-1 | CASSEVTGPYGYTF | TGTGCCAGCAGTGAAGTCACAGGCCCCTATGGCTACACCTTC
TRBJ2-6 | . | TRBV6-2/TRBV6-3 | CASSRSRYSGANVLTF | TGTGCCAGCAGTCGGTCGAGATACTCTGGGGCCAACGTCCTGACTTTC
TRBJ2-1 | . | TRBV12-3/TRBV12-4 | CAGGDDNEQFF | TGTGCCGGAGGTGATGACAATGAGCAGTTCTTC
TRBJ1-2 | . | TRBV6-5 | CASRGLYGYTF | TGTGCCAGCAGAGGACTCTATGGCTACACCTTC
TRBJ1-1 | TRBD1 | TRBV10-1 | CASSGTGPNTEAFF | TGCGCCAGCAGTGGGACAGGGCCGAACACTGAAGCTTTCTTT
TRBJ2-7 | . | TRBV7-6 | CASSSEPYEQYF | TGTGCCAGCAGCTCGGAGCCGTACGAGCAGTACTTC
TRBJ1-2 | . | TRBV7-9 | CASSLGALQVYGYTF | TGTGCCAGCAGCTTAGGAGCGTTGCAAGTCTATGGCTACACCTTC
TRBJ1-5 | . | TRBV11-3 | CASSPTDSPAHGPQHF | TGTGCCAGCAGCCCCACGGACAGCCCGGCCCACGGGCCCCAGCATTTT
TRBJ1-4 | . | TRBV5-5 | CASSLNGRELFF | TGTGCCAGCAGCTTGAATGGGAGGGAACTGTTTTTT
TRBJ2-1 | TRBD2 | TRBV19 | CASSPRTSGPPYNEQFF | TGTGCCAGTAGTCCACGGACTAGCGGGCCCCCCTACAATGAGCAGTTCTTC
TRBJ1-1 | . | TRBV27 | CASSSSGGDGNTEAFF | TGTGCCAGCAGTTCCTCAGGAGGGGACGGGAACACTGAAGCTTTCTTT